These 32 T cell receptor beta chains originate from one sample sequenced in a study of beta chain features in type 1 diabetes. No antigen is known for these receptors. Study-wide points: Shorter TCRB CDR3s, moderately but significantly so, marked every one of the four CD4+ subsets in Type 1 diabetes patients.

Of the isolated RNA, all was reverse transcribed, and so the sequenced material was expressed TCRB transcripts. Some clones are missing from TCRdb's copy, which holds only in-frame ones; the method was immunoSEQ multiplex PCR. The repertoire holds a few hundred thousand clones, with roughly 17% as singletons. Sequenced: naive CD4+ T cells from blood. The receptors here all came from a man aged 25 to 45 with type 1 diabetes.

This chain links TRBV18 with TRBJ2-7; D is ambiguous. Germline loops: CDR1 KGHSH, CDR2 LQKENI. CDR3 length equals 16 residues. V was pared by 2 bases and J by 7 bases, with 21 bases between. This chain's CDR3 is CASSPGSPGHREEQYF. Written as DNA, the CDR3 is TGTGCCAGCTCACCAGGTTCCCCGGGCCACCGTGAGGAGCAGTACTTC.

The chain combines TRBV18 with TRBJ2-1; 9 bases agree with TRBD2. Germline V gene data show CDR1 as KGHSH and CDR2 as LQKENI. CDR3 length: 15 amino acids. Germline trimming cut 2 bases from V and 4 bases from J; bases unmatched to any gene: 3. The chain's CDR3 is CASSPGAGGYNEQFF. The CDR3 coding sequence is TGTGCCAGCTCACCAGGTGCGGGAGGGTACAATGAGCAGTTCTTC. The variable domain in full, completed from reference TRBV18 and TRBJ2-1, reads NAGVMQNPRHLVRRRGQEARLRCSPMKGHSHVYWYRQLPEEGLKFMVYLQKENIIDESGMPKERFSAEFPKEGPSILRIQQVVRGDSAAYFCASSPGAGGYNEQFFGPGTRLTVL.

CDR3 DNA sequence: TGCAGTGCTGTACCATATTACGAGCAGTACTTC. Protein sequence: CSAVPYYEQYF. The rearrangement joins TRBV20-1 to TRBJ2-7; D is undetermined. The V gene lost 5 bases and the J gene lost 4 bases, with 9 bases spanning the gap. CDR3 length: 11 residues. Germline V CDR1 and CDR2: DFQATT, SNEGSKA (reference sequence).

This clone was detected only a few times. The chain carries TRBV19 and TRBJ1-2, with unresolved D. The CDR3 sequence is 11 residues long. V was trimmed by 5 bases and J by 6 bases, leaving 7 bases between them. The V gene's germline CDR1 is LNHDA and CDR2 SQIVND (reference sequence). The CDR3 protein is CASSGTDGYTF. CDR3 DNA sequence: TGTGCCAGTAGTGGTACAGATGGCTACACCTTC.

Only a few counts were recorded for this clone. V usage is TRBV28 and J usage is TRBJ2-7; TRBD1 aligns across 7 bases. J lost 3 bases, V lost 6 bases, and 8 bases had no gene match. CDR1 and CDR2 (germline): MDHEN, SYDVKM. The CDR3 sequence is 14 residues long. The CDR3 DNA reads TGTGCCAGCAGGCCCGGGACAGCGTACTACGAGCAGTACTTC. Its protein is CASRPGTAYYEQYF.

V is TRBV29-1 and J is TRBJ1-2; TRBD1 aligns across 11 bases. The CDR3 covers 12 residues. With V trimmed by 4 bases and J by 9 bases, 4 bases remained unmatched. Looked up from germline, CDR1 is SQVTM and CDR2 is ANQGSEA. The CDR3 coding sequence is TGCAGCGTTGGGACAGGGGGCGTAAGCTACACCTTC. It is translated as CSVGTGGVSYTF.

Regarding this clone: This specimen includes other DNA sequences encoding the same CDR3. The chain joins TRBV29-1 to TRBJ2-5; D remains unclear. Germline lookup yields CDR1 SQVTM and CDR2 ANQGSEA. V dropped 3 bases and J dropped 2 bases, with 7 bases sitting between them. This CDR3 is built from 12 residues. The CDR3 is CSVESSQETQYF. CDR3 in DNA: TGCAGCGTTGAGTCCAGTCAAGAGACCCAGTACTTC.

This clone was seen a handful of times. The chain recombines TRBV7-2 with TRBJ2-3, with 9 nucleotides matching TRBD2. The CDR3 has 15 residues. V lost 4 bases to trimming and J lost 1 base; unmatched junction nucleotides: 3. Per the germline V gene, CDR1 is SGHTA and CDR2 is FQGNSA. CDR3 bases: TGTGCCAGCAGCTCCCGACTAGCGGGCACAGATACGCAGTATTTT. This encodes CASSSRLAGTDTQYF.

The chain recombines TRBV10-3 with TRBJ2-3; no firm D call. V was trimmed by 11 bases and J by 1 base, leaving 10 bases between them. Germline V gives CDR1 ENHRY, CDR2 SYGVKD. The CDR3 has 12 residues. The CDR3: CAHADRTDTQYF. The DNA of the CDR3 is TGTGCCCACGCAGACCGCACAGATACGCAGTATTTT.

This clone was seen a few times. The chain has TRBV4-2 and TRBJ1-4, with 7 nucleotides matching TRBD1. The junction had 12 bases not matched to a gene; V was cut back by 1 base and J by 10 bases. Per germline, CDR1 LGHNA and CDR2 YNFKEQ. The CDR3 totals 16 residues. CDR3 amino acids: CASSQVGRGLDGKLFF. DNA for the CDR3: TGTGCCAGCAGCCAAGTCGGTAGGGGGCTCGACGGAAAACTGTTTTTT.

This chain joins TRBV29-1 and TRBJ2-2, with TRBD2 as a possible D gene (6 bases). The germline CDR1 and CDR2 sequences are SQVTM and ANQGSEA. CDR3 length: 15 amino acids. Trimming removed 6 bases from V and 4 bases from J, with 18 bases in between. Written as DNA, the CDR3 is TGCAGCGTACTCAACCTCGGGAGAAGCACCGGGGAGCTGTTTTTT. Residues: CSVLNLGRSTGELFF.

This clone was seen a few times. The chain uses TRBV5-1 and TRBJ2-1; 9 positions match TRBD1. In germline, CDR1 is SGHRS, CDR2 YFSETQ. The CDR3 has 14 residues. V dropped 4 bases and J dropped 6; count of bases not matched to a gene: 5. Written as DNA, the CDR3 is TGCGCCAGCAGCCGGGACAGGGAGGGCAATGAGCAGTTCTTC. Translating gives CASSRDREGNEQFF.

This clone was observed a handful of times. The rearrangement uses TRBV7-2 and TRBJ2-1, with D perhaps matching TRBD1 (5 bases). The CDR3 length is 14 residues. Germline values: CDR1 SGHTA, CDR2 FQGNSA. Trimming removed 1 base from V and 4 bases from J, with 8 bases in between. CDR3: CASSLVNRYNEQFF. The CDR3 DNA is TGTGCCAGCAGCTTAGTTAACAGGTACAATGAGCAGTTCTTC. The whole variable domain, filled in from reference TRBV7-2 and TRBJ2-1, reads GAGVSQSPSNKVTEKGKDVELRCDPISGHTALYWYRQSLGQGLEFLIYFQGNSAPDKSGLPSDRFSAERTGGSVSTLTIQRTQQEDSAVYLCASSLVNRYNEQFFGPGTRLTVL.

The chain carries TRBV10-3 and TRBJ2-2, with 9 bases identical to TRBD1. With 6 bases clipped from V and 2 bases from J, the junction kept 7 bases outside the gene matches. CDR1 is ENHRY and CDR2 is SYGVKD in the germline V gene. The CDR3 runs 16 residues. CDR3 sequence reads: CAIRATGQGNTGELFF. CDR3 nucleotides: TGTGCCATCAGAGCAACGGGACAGGGTAACACCGGGGAGCTGTTTTTT.

V gene TRBV5-1 combines with J gene TRBJ1-3; no firm D call. Germline V CDR1 and CDR2: SGHRS, YFSETQ. V was trimmed by 2 bases and J by 1 base, leaving 7 bases between them. The CDR3 covers 14 residues. The DNA of the CDR3 is TGCGCCAGCAGCTTAACGTCGTCTGGAAACACCATATATTTT. Its translation: CASSLTSSGNTIYF.

This clone was recorded a few times. The chain joins TRBV29-1 to TRBJ1-4, with 8 nucleotides matching TRBD1. CDR1 SQVTM and CDR2 ANQGSEA come from the germline V gene. This CDR3 has 16 residues. V dropped 6 bases and J dropped 0; count of bases not matched to a gene: 9. Here the CDR3 DNA reads TGCAGCGTCGTCAAATTGACAGGGGCAACTAATGAAAAACTGTTTTTT. Translated, it gives CSVVKLTGATNEKLFF.

The gene calls are TRBV2 and TRBJ2-2, with D maybe TRBD2 (5 bases). The length of the CDR3 is 12 residues. Trimming cost V 8 bases and J 6 bases, with 10 bases left between them. CDR1 SNHLY and CDR2 FYNNEI come from the germline V gene. CDR3 amino acids: CASGSLAGELFF. The CDR3 region has the DNA TGTGCCAGCGGGAGCCTGGCCGGGGAGCTGTTTTTT.

This clone was observed a few times. The rearrangement joins TRBV7-9 to TRBJ2-7; TRBD1 is a possible D gene (6 bases). Trimming shortened V by 5 bases and J by 2 bases, and 13 bases separated the two germline ends. Per germline, CDR1 SEHNR and CDR2 FQNEAQ (reference sequence). The CDR3 runs to 14 residues. The CDR3 sequence is CASSPIRDTYEQYF. The CDR3 DNA follows: TGTGCCAGCAGCCCAATCCGGGACACCTACGAGCAGTACTTC. The complete variable domain, with remaining parts taken from reference TRBV7-9 and TRBJ2-7, reads DTGVSQNPRHKITKRGQNVTFRCDPISEHNRLYWYRQTLGQGPEFLTYFQNEAQLEKSRLLSDRFSAERPKGSFSTLEIQRTEQGDSAMYLCASSPIRDTYEQYFGPGTRLTVT.

V usage is TRBV7-2 and J usage is TRBJ2-1; TRBD2 is a possible D gene (6 bases). Looked up from germline, CDR1 is SGHTA and CDR2 is FQGNSA. The CDR3 covers 13 residues. V was shortened by 6 bases and J by 9 bases, with 15 bases between the two germline ends. CDR3 sequence: CASRTGLLGEQFF. Written as DNA, the CDR3 is TGTGCCAGCAGGACGGGACTGCTGGGTGAGCAGTTCTTC.

The rearrangement uses TRBV5-1 and TRBJ1-1; D gene ambiguous. Trimming took off 0 bases at V and 4 bases at J, with 10 bases between the two ends. In germline, CDR1 is SGHRS, CDR2 YFSETQ. The CDR3 consists of 14 residues. Here the CDR3 DNA reads TGCGCCAGCAGCTTGGGTGCCAGTGGCACTGAAGCTTTCTTT. This encodes CASSLGASGTEAFF.

The chain employs TRBV9 and TRBJ2-3; 7 bases are a match to TRBD1. The CDR3 totals 13 residues. V dropped 7 bases and J dropped 7; count of bases not matched to a gene: 9. Germline V gene lookup returns CDR1 SGDLS and CDR2 YYNGEE. CDR3 residues: CASGGQRINTQYF. In nucleotides, the CDR3 is TGTGCCAGCGGGGGACAGAGGATAAATACGCAGTATTTT.

This clone was seen only a few times. V gene TRBV7-3 combines with J gene TRBJ2-5, with D hard to call. The CDR3 consists of 13 residues. Germline lookup yields CDR1 SGHTA and CDR2 FQGTGA. The germline V and J ends were trimmed by 1 base and 1 base, with 4 bases remaining between them. The CDR3 loop is CASSLMAQETQYF. Written as DNA, the CDR3 is TGTGCCAGCAGCTTAATGGCCCAAGAGACCCAGTACTTC.

In this sample, this clone turned up a few times. The chain uses TRBV30 and TRBJ2-1, with TRBD2 identical over 10 bases. The V gene's germline CDR1 is GTSNPN and CDR2 SVGIG (reference sequence). The CDR3 extends over 13 amino acids. After removal of 5 bases from V and 6 bases from J, the junction contained 4 bases not matched to a gene. This chain's CDR3 is CAWRLAGLNEQFF. CDR3 in DNA: TGTGCCTGGCGACTAGCGGGTCTCAATGAGCAGTTCTTC.

This clone was picked up a small number of times. This chain joins TRBV5-1 and TRBJ2-7; D is perhaps TRBD1 or TRBD2 (6 bases each). Trimming took off 7 bases at V and 6 bases at J, with 20 bases between the two ends. Germline V gene lookup returns CDR1 SGHRS and CDR2 YFSETQ. This CDR3 is built from 14 residues. The CDR3 spells CASETISGGGEQYF. In DNA, the CDR3 is TGCGCCAGCGAGACCATAAGCGGAGGGGGCGAGCAGTACTTC.

This clone has a handful of counts. The chain is built from TRBV30 and TRBJ2-5; TRBD1 agrees at 8 bases. Germline V CDR1 and CDR2: GTSNPN, SVGIG (reference sequence). J gave up 5 bases and V 2 bases, and 7 bases lay outside the gene matches. The CDR3 loop spans 14 amino acids. The CDR3 spells CAWSLTRDRETQYF. The CDR3 DNA follows: TGTGCCTGGAGTTTGACCCGGGACAGGGAGACCCAGTACTTC.

The V and J genes are TRBV27 and TRBJ2-7, with D unresolved. V shed 3 bases and J shed 0 bases, with 6 bases lying between them. CDR1 MNHEY and CDR2 SMNVEV come from the germline V gene (reference sequence). The CDR3 runs to 13 residues. The CDR3 nucleotides read TGTGCCAGCAGTTTGAAGGACTCCTACGAGCAGTACTTC. Translation gives CASSLKDSYEQYF.

This chain uses TRBV30 with TRBJ1-1; tentative D call: TRBD1 (6 bases). The germline V and J ends were trimmed by 5 bases and 3 bases, with 13 bases remaining between them. The CDR3 loop spans 13 amino acids. CDR1 and CDR2 from the germline V gene are GTSNPN and SVGIG (reference sequence). The chain's CDR3 is CAWETGTYTEAFF. In DNA, the CDR3 is TGTGCCTGGGAGACAGGCACCTACACTGAAGCTTTCTTT.

Concerning this clone: The same CDR3 can be traced to other DNA sequences in this sample. J is TRBJ2-3 and V is TRBV5-4; D gene uncertain. Germline CDR1 is SGHNT and CDR2 is YYREEE (reference sequence). V was shortened by 0 bases and J by 3 bases, with 2 bases between the two germline ends. This CDR3 is 12 amino acids long. The CDR3 nucleotides read TGTGCCAGCAGCTTGGATACAGATACGCAGTATTTT. Translated: CASSLDTDTQYF.

J is TRBJ1-1 and V is TRBV29-1; TRBD1 agrees at 9 bases. The CDR3 consists of 13 residues. The J segment lost 2 bases and the V segment lost 5 bases, leaving 3 bases of the junction unmatched. The germline V gene encodes CDR1 SQVTM and CDR2 ANQGSEA. Here the CDR3 reads CSVLTGGNTEAFF. The CDR3 coding sequence is TGCAGCGTTCTCACAGGGGGCAACACTGAAGCTTTCTTT. Together with reference TRBV29-1 and TRBJ1-1, the CDR3 gives the full variable domain: SAVISQKPSRDICQRGTSLTIQCQVDSQVTMMFWYRQQPGQSLTLIATANQGSEATYESGFVIDKFPISRPNLTFSTLTVSNMSPEDSSIYLCSVLTGGNTEAFFGQGTRLTVV.

The V and J genes are TRBV7-7 and TRBJ2-1; 9 bases match TRBD2. The CDR3 length is 15 residues. Germline V gene lookup returns CDR1 SSHAT and CDR2 FNYEAQ (reference sequence). The V and J ends lost 5 bases and 4 bases, in that order; junction bases with no gene match: 6. Here the CDR3 DNA reads TGTGCCAGCAGCCCTGGACTAGCGCGGTACAATGAGCAGTTCTTC. Its protein is CASSPGLARYNEQFF.

In this sample, this clone turned up a few times. The chain links TRBV5-1 to TRBJ1-4; D is unresolved. Looked up from germline, CDR1 is SGHRS and CDR2 is YFSETQ. CDR3 length: 15 residues. Trimming stripped 5 bases from V and 8 bases from J, with 19 bases between. CDR3 sequence: CASSTPGPPDEKLFF. The CDR3 nucleotides read TGCGCCAGCAGTACACCCGGGCCGCCCGACGAAAAACTGTTTTTT.

This clone was picked up a small number of times. The chain combines TRBV29-1 with TRBJ1-1; 7 bases line up with TRBD1. CDR3 length: 13 residues. The V gene's germline CDR1 is SQVTM and CDR2 ANQGSEA. Unmatched junction bases numbered 5, after V lost 7 bases and J lost 0 bases. The CDR3 coding sequence is TGCAGCGCCACCGGGACAGTGAACACTGAAGCTTTCTTT. Encoded protein: CSATGTVNTEAFF.